The 3 T cell receptor beta chains below were found in one sample sequenced in a study of CD8+ T cells in alopecia areata. RNA was isolated and reverse transcribed to cDNA, the sequencing template. Generated by immunoSEQ multiplex PCR, the TCRdb table keeps only in-frame clones and is missing some. The table includes around 150,000 clones, 50% to 70% detected once. Noted treatment: oral pan-JAK inhibitor, 5-10 mg twice daily. Sequenced here: CD4+ T cells sorted from blood, sampled at week 4, from a patient treated with tofacitinib. The receptors here all came from a human donor with alopecia areata.

The chain combines TRBV30 with TRBJ1-4; TRBD1 is a possible D gene (5 bases). Trimming stripped 8 bases from V and 4 bases from J, with 14 bases between. The CDR3 spans 13 residues. Germline V gene lookup returns CDR1 GTSNPN and CDR2 SVGIG (reference sequence). The CDR3 coding sequence is TGTGCCGGGACTTCGGGCGATAATGAAAAACTGTTTTTT. Protein product: CAGTSGDNEKLFF. Using reference TRBV30 and TRBJ1-4 for the parts outside the CDR3, the full variable domain is SQTIHQWPATLVQPVGSPLSLECTVEGTSNPNLYWYRQAAGRGLQLLFYSVGIGQISSEVPQNLSASRPQDRQFILSSKKLLLSDSGFYLCAGTSGDNEKLFFGSGTQLSVL.

This sequence joins TRBV5-4 and TRBJ2-6; 8 bases are shared with TRBD1. Germline trimming cut 6 bases from V and 3 bases from J; bases unmatched to any gene: 5. CDR1 SGHNT and CDR2 YYREEE come from the germline V gene (reference sequence). The CDR3 contains 15 residues. CDR3 loop: CASNTGGSGANVLTF. For the CDR3, the DNA is TGTGCCAGCAATACAGGGGGTAGTGGGGCCAACGTCCTGACTTTC.

This clone came up a few times. The V call is TRBV5-4, the J call TRBJ1-5; D call uncertain. Trimming took 1 base from V and 9 from J, leaving 8 bases between them. The CDR3 covers 12 residues. Germline V gene data show CDR1 as SGHNT and CDR2 as YYREEE (reference sequence). The DNA of the CDR3 is TGTGCCAGCAGCTTGTTGGGGAGGCCCCAGCATTTT. Translated, it gives CASSLLGRPQHF.